Shown below are 24 T cell receptor beta chains from a single sample sequenced in a study of T cells in Graves' hyperthyroidism and ophthalmopathy. TCR beta CDR3 regions were amplified from RNA transcripts. Researchers ran a first-round RT-PCR on the TCR CDR3 using the HTBI primer set. TCRdb re-called the multiplex PCR reads with MiXCR, one entry per CDR3 protein. The profile covers 250,000 to 350,000 distinct CDR3 sequences, with approximately 16% appearing a single time and approximately 35% taken by the ten largest. The sequenced sample consisted of blood. These receptors were taken from a man under 40 with Graves' hyperthyroidism.

This clonotype was observed a few times. The rearrangement links TRBV7-8 to TRBJ2-2; TRBD2 matches at 12 bases. This CDR3 is built from 17 residues. Unmatched junction bases numbered 5, after V lost 5 bases and J lost 1 base. Germline lookup yields CDR1 SGHVS and CDR2 FQNEAQ. This chain's CDR3 is CASSHGTSGWNTGELFF. In DNA form, the CDR3 reads TGTGCCAGCAGCCATGGGACTAGCGGGTGGAACACCGGGGAGCTGTTTTTT. The full variable domain, completed using reference TRBV7-8 and TRBJ2-2, is GAGVSQSPRYKVAKRGQDVALRCDPISGHVSLFWYQQALGQGPEFLTYFQNEAQLDKSGLPSDRFFAERPEGSVSTLKIQRTQQEDSAVYLCASSHGTSGWNTGELFFGEGSRLTVL.

A remark on this clonotype: The CDR3 end shows no conserved phenylalanine or tryptophan, and so a read error is likely. This sequence joins TRBV28 and TRBJ2-7; perhaps TRBD1 as D (5 bases). Trimming removed 8 bases from V and 6 bases from J, with 11 bases in between. This CDR3 comprises 11 residues. Per the germline V gene, CDR1 is MDHEN and CDR2 is SYDVKM. The CDR3 region is CASQGRGEQYL. The CDR3 DNA sequence: TGTGCCAGCCAGGGTAGGGGCGAGCAGTACCTC.

This clonotype has at least ten counts. J is TRBJ2-2 and V is TRBV7-8; tentatively, D is TRBD1 (5 bases). V gave up 7 bases and J gave up 2 bases, with 11 bases separating them. Germline assignment: CDR1 SGHVS and CDR2 FQNEAQ. This CDR3 has 14 residues. The CDR3 sequence: CASTLDINTGELFF. The CDR3 coding sequence is TGTGCCAGCACCCTGGACATCAACACCGGGGAGCTGTTTTTT.

This clonotype was detected a few times. The V gene is TRBV2, the J gene TRBJ2-2, with D perhaps TRBD2 (6 bases). CDR3 size: 16 residues. Looked up from germline, CDR1 is SNHLY and CDR2 is FYNNEI. With 6 bases removed from V and 1 base from J, the gap between germline ends came to 15 bases. CDR3 sequence (DNA): TGTGCCAGCAGAGCTCTCCGCGGGGTGAACACCGGGGAGCTGTTTTTT. Amino acid sequence: CASRALRGVNTGELFF.

This clonotype has at least ten counts. J is TRBJ1-1 and V is TRBV4-1; D is ambiguous. The CDR3 consists of 16 residues. In germline, CDR1 is MGHRA, CDR2 YSYEKL. Between the trimmed V and J ends, which lost 1 base and 0 bases, there was a span of 12 bases. CDR3 residues: CASSQGVGEVNTEAFF. CDR3 in DNA: TGCGCCAGCAGCCAAGGCGTGGGAGAGGTGAACACTGAAGCTTTCTTT.

This clonotype was counted ten times or more. The V gene is TRBV7-3, the J gene TRBJ2-3, with TRBD2 matching over 8 bases. The CDR3 has 15 residues. V lost 2 bases, J lost 6 bases, and 7 bases stayed unmatched. Germline V CDR1 and CDR2: SGHTA, FQGTGA. The CDR3: CASSLGLAGSDTQYF. The CDR3 bases are TGTGCCAGCAGCTTAGGGCTAGCGGGCTCGGATACGCAGTATTTT. The variable domain in full, completed from reference TRBV7-3 and TRBJ2-3, reads GAGVSQTPSNKVTEKGKYVELRCDPISGHTALYWYRQSLGQGPEFLIYFQGTGAADDSGLPNDRFFAVRPEGSVSTLKIQRTERGDSAVYLCASSLGLAGSDTQYFGPGTRLTVL.

This clonotype has at least ten counts. The genes are TRBV2 and TRBJ2-1; 7 nucleotides match TRBD1. V lost 6 bases to trimming and J lost 2 bases; unmatched junction nucleotides: 7. The germline V gene encodes CDR1 SNHLY and CDR2 FYNNEI. The length of the CDR3 is 15 residues. The CDR3: CASSETGFPYNEQFF. DNA of the CDR3: TGTGCCAGCAGCGAGACAGGGTTTCCCTACAATGAGCAGTTCTTC. Drawing the rest from reference TRBV2 and TRBJ2-1, the complete variable domain is EPEVTQTPSHQVTQMGQEVILRCVPISNHLYFYWYRQILGQKVEFLVSFYNNEISEKSEIFDDQFSVERPDGSNFTLKIRSTKLEDSAMYFCASSETGFPYNEQFFGPGTRLTVL.

The chain carries TRBV7-9 and TRBJ1-6; maybe TRBD1 (6 bases). CDR1 and CDR2 from the germline V gene are SEHNR and FQNEAQ (reference sequence). There are 14 residues in the CDR3. Trimming stripped 5 bases from V and 10 bases from J, with 15 bases between. The CDR3 region has the DNA TGTGCCAGCAGCCAAGAGGGGGAGGGATCACCCCTCCACTTT. It specifies CASSQEGEGSPLHF.

Many counts were recorded for this clonotype. This chain joins TRBV7-2 and TRBJ2-1; TRBD2 agrees at 10 bases. The CDR3 sequence is 16 residues long. Germline V gene lookup returns CDR1 SGHTA and CDR2 FQGNSA. With V trimmed by 4 bases and J by 4 bases, 7 bases remained unmatched. The CDR3 nucleotides are TGTGCCAGCAGCTCTGAAGGACTAGCGGAGTACAATGAGCAGTTCTTC. Amino acid sequence: CASSSEGLAEYNEQFF.

This clonotype has more than one count but fewer than ten. This chain connects TRBV20-1 to TRBJ2-7; tentatively, D is TRBD1 (5 bases). V lost 6 bases to trimming and J lost 4 bases, with 16 bases between them. Per the germline V gene, CDR1 is DFQATT and CDR2 is SNEGSKA (reference sequence). There are 13 residues in the CDR3. The CDR3, as DNA: TGCAGTGCCCCGCAGGGTCTAGAGTACGAGCAGTACTTC. The encoded protein is CSAPQGLEYEQYF.

This clonotype was counted at least ten times. The rearrangement links TRBV20-1 to TRBJ1-5; D gene ambiguous. CDR3 size: 13 residues. Trimming cost V 3 bases and J 3 bases, with 9 bases left between them. Germline CDR1 reads DFQATT; CDR2 reads SNEGSKA (reference sequence). The CDR3, as DNA: TGCAGTGCTAGTTGGGGTATCAATCAGCCCCAGCATTTT. Protein product: CSASWGINQPQHF.

This clonotype has at least ten counts. The chain has TRBV5-1 and TRBJ1-1; 9 positions match TRBD1. The V segment lost 4 bases and the J segment 13 bases; nucleotides outside the gene matches: 14. CDR3 length: 14 residues. CDR1 is SGHRS and CDR2 is YFSETQ in the germline V gene. For the CDR3, the DNA is TGCGCCAGCAGCGTGACGCCGGGACAGGGTGATGTTTTCTTT. This encodes CASSVTPGQGDVFF.

This clonotype was picked up a small number of times. The chain uses TRBV5-1 and TRBJ2-1; D might be TRBD2 (5 bases). CDR3 length: 12 amino acids. V was cut by 0 bases and J by 9 bases, with 7 bases left in between. Germline V gives CDR1 SGHRS, CDR2 YFSETQ. Written as DNA, the CDR3 is TGCGCCAGCAGCTTGGGACTATTTGAGCAGTTCTTC. This codes for CASSLGLFEQFF.

The genes are TRBV29-1 and TRBJ2-5; no reliable D call. The CDR3 is made up of 10 amino acids. Germline V gene sequence: CDR1 SQVTM, CDR2 ANQGSEA. V lost 4 bases and J lost 5, with 5 bases in between. The CDR3 protein is CSVGWETQYF. The DNA for the CDR3 is TGCAGCGTTGGATGGGAGACCCAGTACTTC.

This clonotype was found a few times. The V and J genes are TRBV19 and TRBJ2-3; 7 nucleotides align to TRBD2. The CDR3 is made up of 15 amino acids. The V gene end was trimmed by 6 bases and the J gene end by 5 bases; junction bases not matched to a gene: 11. Per germline, CDR1 LNHDA and CDR2 SQIVND (reference sequence). The CDR3 loop is CASSPGSGRGDTQYF. The CDR3 DNA reads as TGTGCCAGTAGCCCGGGTAGCGGGCGTGGAGATACGCAGTATTTT.

This clonotype was seen more than once but under ten times. The CDR3 DNA is TGTGCCTGGGTACAGGCGGAATCCCTTATGAACACTGAAGCTTTCTTT. Translated: CAWVQAESLMNTEAFF. The rearrangement joins TRBV30 to TRBJ1-1, with D possibly TRBD1 on 5 matching bases. This CDR3 spans 16 amino acids. V was clipped by 5 bases and J by 0 bases, with 19 bases between them. Germline loops: CDR1 GTSNPN, CDR2 SVGIG (reference sequence).

Ten or more counts support this clonotype. The chain joins TRBV12-3 or TRBV12-4 to TRBJ2-3; 12 positions agree with TRBD2. Trimming cost V 5 bases and J 0 bases; bases outside gene matches: 9. The CDR3 length is 18 residues. The CDR3, as DNA: TGTGCCAGCAGTGGCGGACTAGCGGGAACCTCTAGCACAGATACGCAGTATTTT. Protein: CASSGGLAGTSSTDTQYF.

The sample holds many counts of this clonotype. The chain uses TRBV12-3 or TRBV12-4 and TRBJ2-5, with 7 bases identical to TRBD1. The V and J ends lost 2 bases and 2 bases, in that order; junction bases with no gene match: 8. CDR3 length equals 16 residues. CDR3 DNA: TGTGCCAGCAGTTTAACTTCCGGGACAGTACAAGAGACCCAGTACTTC. Its translation: CASSLTSGTVQETQYF.

The table lists this clonotype with many counts. The V and J genes are TRBV18 and TRBJ2-2; tentative D call: TRBD1 (5 bases). This CDR3 has 17 residues. The germline V gene has CDR1 KGHSH and CDR2 LQKENI. Trimming took off 2 bases at V and 1 base at J, with 14 bases between the two ends. The CDR3 DNA follows: TGTGCCAGCTCACCAAATCTCTTCAGGGAGAACACCGGGGAGCTGTTTTTT. It encodes CASSPNLFRENTGELFF.

This clonotype was recorded many times. V gene TRBV18 combines with J gene TRBJ2-7, with D tentatively TRBD1 (6 bases). Germline CDR1 reads KGHSH; CDR2 reads LQKENI. There are 13 residues in the CDR3. V was shortened by 3 bases and J by 2 bases, with 8 bases between the two germline ends. The CDR3 reads CASSPTGTYEQYF. CDR3 DNA: TGTGCCAGCTCACCTACAGGGACCTACGAGCAGTACTTC.

The V call is TRBV2, the J call TRBJ2-5; D is perhaps TRBD1 (6 bases). There are 13 residues in the CDR3. Trimming shortened V by 8 bases and J by 3 bases, and 13 bases separated the two germline ends. CDR1 is SNHLY and CDR2 is FYNNEI in the germline V gene. The CDR3 DNA is TGTGCCAGCGCCCAGGGGCTGAAAGAGACCCAGTACTTC. It is translated as CASAQGLKETQYF.

The V and J genes are TRBV20-1 and TRBJ2-1, with D perhaps assigned TRBD1 or TRBD2 (5 bases each). V was shortened by 5 bases and J by 8 bases, with 19 bases between the two germline ends. Germline values: CDR1 DFQATT, CDR2 SNEGSKA (reference sequence). The CDR3 has 14 amino acids. CDR3 DNA: TGCAGTGCTGAACACCGGGACGTGGGCGATGAGCAGTTCTTC. Its translation is CSAEHRDVGDEQFF.

Turning to this clonotype: One end of the junction varies from germline; a read error may be responsible. V is TRBV7-3 and J is TRBJ1-1; D not certain. This CDR3 has 13 amino acids. Germline V gives CDR1 SGHTA, CDR2 FQGTGA. The CDR3 sequence is CAGKTAMNTETFF. The CDR3 DNA reads TGTGCCGGCAAGACGGCTATGAACACTGAAACTTTCTTT. Variable domain in full (rest from reference TRBV7-3 and TRBJ1-1): GAGVSQTPSNKVTEKGKYVELRCDPISGHTALYWYRQSLGQGPEFLIYFQGTGAADDSGLPNDRFFAVRPEGSVSTLKIQRTERGDSAVYLCAGKTAMNTETFFGQGTRLTVV.

This clonotype was seen only a few times. One end of the junction is discordant with germline, which a read error may explain. V is TRBV7-9 and J is TRBJ2-7; D unresolved. This CDR3 contains 10 residues. Per the germline V gene, CDR1 is SEHNR and CDR2 is FQNEAQ (reference sequence). CDR3 in amino acids: CASTKQESDF. Here the CDR3 DNA reads TGTGCCAGCACCAAGCAAGAGTCCGACTTC. Full variable domain (missing parts from reference TRBV7-9 and TRBJ2-7): DTGVSQNPRHKITKRGQNVTFRCDPISEHNRLYWYRQTLGQGPEFLTYFQNEAQLEKSRLLSDRFSAERPKGSFSTLEIQRTEQGDSAMYLCASTKQESDFGPGTRLTVT.